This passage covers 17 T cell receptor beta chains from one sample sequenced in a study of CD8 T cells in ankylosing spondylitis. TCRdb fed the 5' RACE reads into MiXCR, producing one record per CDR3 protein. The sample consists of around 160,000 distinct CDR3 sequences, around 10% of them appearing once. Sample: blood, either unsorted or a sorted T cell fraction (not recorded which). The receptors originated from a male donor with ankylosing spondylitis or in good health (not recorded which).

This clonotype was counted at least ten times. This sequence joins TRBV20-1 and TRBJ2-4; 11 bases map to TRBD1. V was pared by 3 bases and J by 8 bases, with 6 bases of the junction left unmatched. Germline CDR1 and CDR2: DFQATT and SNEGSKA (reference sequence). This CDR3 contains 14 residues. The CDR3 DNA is TGCAGTGCTAGGGGGACAGGGGGGGATTACATTCAGTACTTC. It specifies CSARGTGGDYIQYF.

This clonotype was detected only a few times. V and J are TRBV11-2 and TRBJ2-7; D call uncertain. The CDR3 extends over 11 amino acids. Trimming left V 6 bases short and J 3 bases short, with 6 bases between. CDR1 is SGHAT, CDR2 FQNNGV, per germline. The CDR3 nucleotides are TGTGCCAGCAGATCTATCTACGAGCAGTACTTC. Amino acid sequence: CASRSIYEQYF.

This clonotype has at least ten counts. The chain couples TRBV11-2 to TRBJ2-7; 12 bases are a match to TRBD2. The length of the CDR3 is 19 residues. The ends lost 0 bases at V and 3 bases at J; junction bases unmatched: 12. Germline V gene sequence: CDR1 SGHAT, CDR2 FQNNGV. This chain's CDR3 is CASSLDFASGRVRSYEQYF. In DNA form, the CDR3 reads TGTGCCAGCAGCTTAGATTTCGCTAGCGGGAGGGTGCGGAGCTACGAGCAGTACTTC. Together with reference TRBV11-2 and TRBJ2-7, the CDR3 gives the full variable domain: EAGVAQSPRYKIIEKRQSVAFWCNPISGHATLYWYQQILGQGPKLLIQFQNNGVVDDSQLPKDRFSAERLKGVDSTLKIQPAKLEDSAVYLCASSLDFASGRVRSYEQYFGPGTRLTVT.

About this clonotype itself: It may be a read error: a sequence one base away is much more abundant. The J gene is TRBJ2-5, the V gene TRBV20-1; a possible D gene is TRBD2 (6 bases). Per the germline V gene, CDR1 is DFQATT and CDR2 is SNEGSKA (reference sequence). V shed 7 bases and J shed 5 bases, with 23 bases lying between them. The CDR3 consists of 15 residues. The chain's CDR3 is CSVHHAGSVSETQYF. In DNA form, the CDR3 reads TGCAGTGTCCACCACGCGGGGTCCGTTTCGGAGACCCAGTACTTC.

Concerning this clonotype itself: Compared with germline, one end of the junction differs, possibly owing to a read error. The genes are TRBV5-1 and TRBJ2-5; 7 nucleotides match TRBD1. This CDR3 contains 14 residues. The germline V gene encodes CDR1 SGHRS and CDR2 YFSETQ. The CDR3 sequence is CASSFGTDKESQYF. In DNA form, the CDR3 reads TGCGCCAGCAGCTTCGGGACAGACAAAGAGAGCCAGTACTTC.

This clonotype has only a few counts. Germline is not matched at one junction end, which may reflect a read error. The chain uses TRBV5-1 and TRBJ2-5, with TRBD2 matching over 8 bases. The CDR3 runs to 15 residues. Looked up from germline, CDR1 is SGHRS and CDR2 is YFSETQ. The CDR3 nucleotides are TGCGCCAGCAGCTTGGAGGCGGGGGGCCAACAGACCCAGTACTTC. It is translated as CASSLEAGGQQTQYF.

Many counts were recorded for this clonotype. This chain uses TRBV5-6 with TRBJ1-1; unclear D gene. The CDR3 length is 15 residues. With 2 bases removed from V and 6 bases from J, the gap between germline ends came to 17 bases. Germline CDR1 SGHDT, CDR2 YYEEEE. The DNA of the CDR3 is TGTGCCAGCAGCTTACCAGGCCGATGGGTGGCTGAAGCTTTCTTT. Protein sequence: CASSLPGRWVAEAFF.

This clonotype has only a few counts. The CDR3 reads CASSFRLAGGRLSEQFF. As DNA, the CDR3 is TGTGCCAGCAGCTTCCGACTAGCGGGAGGTCGCCTAAGTGAGCAGTTCTTC. The rearrangement links TRBV7-9 to TRBJ2-1, with 13 bases lining up with TRBD2. Per germline, CDR1 SEHNR and CDR2 FQNEAQ (reference sequence). After removal of 3 bases from V and 9 bases from J, the junction contained 11 bases not matched to a gene. The CDR3 runs to 17 residues.

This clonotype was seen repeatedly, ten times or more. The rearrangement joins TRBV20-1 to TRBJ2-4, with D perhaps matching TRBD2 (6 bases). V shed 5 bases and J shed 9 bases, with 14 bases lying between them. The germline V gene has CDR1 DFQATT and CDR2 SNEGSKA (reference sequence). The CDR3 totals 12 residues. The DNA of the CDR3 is TGCAGTGCTGACTTCCAGGGAGGCATTCAGTACTTC. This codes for CSADFQGGIQYF.

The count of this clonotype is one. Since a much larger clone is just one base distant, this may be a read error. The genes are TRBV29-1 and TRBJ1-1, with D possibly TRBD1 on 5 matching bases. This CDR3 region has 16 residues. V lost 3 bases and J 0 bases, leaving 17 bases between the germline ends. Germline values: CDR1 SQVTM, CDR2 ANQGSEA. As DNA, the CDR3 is TGCAGCGTTGATATGACAGTGGGCAGAGTGAACACTGAAGCTTTCTTT. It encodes CSVDMTVGRVNTEAFF.

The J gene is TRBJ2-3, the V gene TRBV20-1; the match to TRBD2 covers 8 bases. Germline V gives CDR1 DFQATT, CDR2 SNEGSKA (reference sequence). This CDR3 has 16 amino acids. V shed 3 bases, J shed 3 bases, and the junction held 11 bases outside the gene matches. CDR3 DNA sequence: TGCAGTGCTAGTTCCCCAACGGGAGGGGGGACAGATACGCAGTATTTT. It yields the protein CSASSPTGGGTDTQYF.

This CDR3 is CASSLRRDKDNEQFF. The CDR3 DNA follows: TGTGCCAGCAGCTTACGACGGGATAAGGACAATGAGCAGTTCTTC. The chain has TRBV7-8 and TRBJ2-1; perhaps TRBD2 as D (5 bases). The length of the CDR3 is 15 residues. The V end was cut by 2 bases, the J end by 5 bases, with 13 bases between. Germline V gene sequence: CDR1 SGHVS, CDR2 FQNEAQ.

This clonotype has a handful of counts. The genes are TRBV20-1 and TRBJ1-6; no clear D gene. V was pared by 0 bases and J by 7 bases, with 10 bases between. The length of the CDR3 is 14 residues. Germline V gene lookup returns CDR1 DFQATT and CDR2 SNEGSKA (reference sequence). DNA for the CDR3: TGCAGTGCTAGAGAAAGAACGCCCAATTCACCCCTCCACTTT. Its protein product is CSARERTPNSPLHF.

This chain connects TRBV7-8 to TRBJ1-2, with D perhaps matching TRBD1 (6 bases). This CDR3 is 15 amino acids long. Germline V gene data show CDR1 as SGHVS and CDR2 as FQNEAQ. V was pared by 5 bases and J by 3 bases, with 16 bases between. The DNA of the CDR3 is TGTGCCAGCAGCAGAGGGGGGGCCACAGACTATGGCTACACCTTC. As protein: CASSRGGATDYGYTF.

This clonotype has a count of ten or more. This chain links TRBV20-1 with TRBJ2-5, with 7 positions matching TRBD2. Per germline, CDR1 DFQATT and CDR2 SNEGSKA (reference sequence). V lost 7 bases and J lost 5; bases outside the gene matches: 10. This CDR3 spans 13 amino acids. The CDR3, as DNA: TGCAGTGAGCTAGTAGCGGGTGGGGAGACCCAGTACTTC. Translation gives CSELVAGGETQYF.

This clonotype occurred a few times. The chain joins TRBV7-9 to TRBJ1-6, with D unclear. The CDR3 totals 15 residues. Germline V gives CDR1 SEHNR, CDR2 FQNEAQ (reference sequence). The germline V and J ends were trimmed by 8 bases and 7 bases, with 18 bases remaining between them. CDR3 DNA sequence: TGTGCCAGCGACCCGGGGTGGCCGCCCAATTCACCCCTCCACTTT. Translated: CASDPGWPPNSPLHF.

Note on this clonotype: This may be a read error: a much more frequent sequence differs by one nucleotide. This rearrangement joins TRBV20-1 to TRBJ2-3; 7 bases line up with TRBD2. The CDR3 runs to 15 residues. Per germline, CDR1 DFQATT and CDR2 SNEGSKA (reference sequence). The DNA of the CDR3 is TGCAGTGCCTGGGGTTTTGGGACTACCACAGATATGCAGTATTTT. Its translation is CSAWGFGTTTDMQYF.